The T cell receptor (beta chain) described here comes from a study of T cell responses to AZD1222 COVID-19 vaccine. Some clones are missing from TCRdb's copy, which holds only in-frame ones; the method was immunoSEQ multiplex PCR. The data hold approximately 300,000 clones, with 94% observed a single time. This clone was detected only once. The length of the CDR3 is 12 residues. Trimming took off 5 bases at V and 5 bases at J, with 9 bases between the two ends. Pooled samples include second doses given at about 4 or 12 weeks. V gene TRBV12-3 or TRBV12-4 combines with J gene TRBJ2-5; D unresolved. The TCR originated in an adult who received the AZD1222 COVID-19 vaccine. The sequencing used peripheral blood, collected 28 days after the second AZD1222 dose. CDR3 DNA sequence: TGTGCCAGCAGTATTCTAGGGGAGACCCAGTACTTC. Encoded protein: CASSILGETQYF.